The sequence of this T cell receptor beta chain was determined in a study of T cells in Graves' hyperthyroidism and ophthalmopathy. From germline, CDR1 is LGHDT and CDR2 YNNKEL (reference sequence). V lost 5 bases, J lost 4 bases, and 14 bases lay in between. This CDR3 has 15 amino acids. The source material, RNA transcripts, was used to amplify TCR beta CDR3 regions. An initial round of RT-PCR targeting the TCR CDR3 relied on the HTBI primer set. Via MiXCR, TCRdb re-called the multiplex PCR reads, giving one row per CDR3 protein. Counted here are hundreds of thousands of distinct CDR3 sequences, 12% to 15% occurring once; the ten biggest clones make up roughly 19%. This clonotype was detected only a few times.

The sequenced sample was blood. This clonotype originated in a woman aged 60 to 75 with Graves' ophthalmopathy. V usage is TRBV3-1 and J usage is TRBJ1-4; possible D gene TRBD1, 6 bases. The CDR3 loop is CASSAQGTFNEKLFF. The DNA for the CDR3 is TGTGCCAGCAGCGCGCAGGGGACCTTTAATGAAAAACTGTTTTTT.